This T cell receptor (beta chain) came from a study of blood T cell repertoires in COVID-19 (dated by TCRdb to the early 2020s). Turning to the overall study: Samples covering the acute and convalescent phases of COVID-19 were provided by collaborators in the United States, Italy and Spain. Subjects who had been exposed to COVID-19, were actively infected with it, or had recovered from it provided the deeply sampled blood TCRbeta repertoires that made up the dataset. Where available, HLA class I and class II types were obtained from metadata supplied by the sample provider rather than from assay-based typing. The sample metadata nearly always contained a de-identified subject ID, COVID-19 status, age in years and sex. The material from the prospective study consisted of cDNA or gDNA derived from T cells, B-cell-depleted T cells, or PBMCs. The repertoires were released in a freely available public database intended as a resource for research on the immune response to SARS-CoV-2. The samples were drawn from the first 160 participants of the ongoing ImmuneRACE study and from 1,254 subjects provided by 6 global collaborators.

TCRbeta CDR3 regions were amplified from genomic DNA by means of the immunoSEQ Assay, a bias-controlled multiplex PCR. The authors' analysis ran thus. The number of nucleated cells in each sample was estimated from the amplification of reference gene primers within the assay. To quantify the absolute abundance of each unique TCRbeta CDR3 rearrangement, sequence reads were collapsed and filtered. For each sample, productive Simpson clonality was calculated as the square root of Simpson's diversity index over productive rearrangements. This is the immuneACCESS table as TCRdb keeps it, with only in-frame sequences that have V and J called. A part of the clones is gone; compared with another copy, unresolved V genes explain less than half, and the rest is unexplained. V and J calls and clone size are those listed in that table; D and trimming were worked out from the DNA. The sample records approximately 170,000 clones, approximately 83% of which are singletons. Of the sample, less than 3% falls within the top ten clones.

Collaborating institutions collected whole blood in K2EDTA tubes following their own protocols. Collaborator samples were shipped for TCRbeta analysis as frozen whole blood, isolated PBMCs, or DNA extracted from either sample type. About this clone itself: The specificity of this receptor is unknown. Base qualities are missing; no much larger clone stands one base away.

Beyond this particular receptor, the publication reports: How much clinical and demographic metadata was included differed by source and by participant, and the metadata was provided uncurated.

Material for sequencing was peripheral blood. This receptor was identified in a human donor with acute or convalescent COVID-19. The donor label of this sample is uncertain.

The nucleotides read TGCAGCGTTGAACAGGGTTATGACGAGCAGTACTTC. Its protein is CSVEQGYDEQYF. The chain was built from TRBV29-1 and TRBJ2-7; 5 matching bases give a weak D call of TRBD1. The germline V gene yields SQVTM for CDR1 and ANQGSEA for CDR2. A distance of 10 bases separates the germline ends of V and J, which lose 2 bases and 5 bases respectively. Its CDR3 holds 12 amino acids, cysteine through phenylalanine. The CDR3 DNA has 36 bases and is translated from base 1.